This T cell receptor (beta chain) was recovered during a study of cytomegalovirus exposure and HLA in healthy donors. Study conclusions and caveats: Analysis performed later found more than 15,000 TCR beta sequences associated with HLA alleles at 0.05 false discovery rate. Other equally common chains were less clonally expanded than HLA-associated TCR beta chains, a later analysis showed. TCR beta V- and J-gene trimming was later associated with a missense DCLRE1C variant. Differences between HLA loci emerged in a later analysis of TCR association rates, with DRB1 most and HLA-C fewest.

Germline-derived CDR1 and CDR2 are SNHLY and FYNNEI. V lost 4 bases and J 9 bases, leaving 10 bases between the germline ends. This CDR3 has 13 amino acids. The PCR had 60 Vbeta and 13 Jbeta primers. TCRdb keeps only in-frame clones here, not all; method: immunoSEQ multiplex PCR. The sample yields 190,000 or so clones, about 83% seen once. A word on this clone: No antigen is known for it.

The specimen sequenced was PBMCs. This TCR came from a woman between 45 and 60 years old in good health and CMV-seropositive. The chain carries TRBV2 and TRBJ1-6; no clear D gene. The CDR3 loop is CASSAERSSPLHF. CDR3 coding DNA: TGTGCCAGCAGTGCAGAGCGCAGTTCACCCCTCCACTTT. Based on the CDR3 plus reference TRBV2 and TRBJ1-6, the full variable domain is EPEVTQTPSHQVTQMGQEVILRCVPISNHLYFYWYRQILGQKVEFLVSFYNNEISEKSEIFDDQFSVERPDGSNFTLKIRSTKLEDSAMYFCASSAERSSPLHFGNGTRLTVT.